This T cell receptor (beta chain) is drawn from a study of cytotoxic CD8 clonotypes in ibrutinib-treated CLL. Study findings and constraints: Age-matched healthy donor levels were exceeded by baseline clonality, which tracked circulating CD8+ T-cell counts.

Repertoires were generated with immunoSEQ multiplex PCR, while TCRdb's copy carries only in-frame clones and drops some. The top ten hold approximately 50% of the sample, which has about 25,000 clones, around 69% seen once. CDR3 length: 15 residues. Germline assignment: CDR1 SEHNR and CDR2 FQNEAQ (reference sequence). The V segment lost 5 bases and the J segment 0 bases; nucleotides outside the gene matches: 7. This clone was seen a single time. Antigen: not known. This chain joins TRBV7-9 and TRBJ2-7, with 7 nucleotides matching TRBD1. This sequence originates from a human donor with chronic lymphocytic leukemia. The sample in question was PBMCs, obtained at disease progression, from a patient treated with ibrutinib. The CDR3 is CASSAWDRSSYEQYF. For the CDR3, the DNA is TGTGCCAGCAGCGCGTGGGACAGAAGCTCCTACGAGCAGTACTTC.